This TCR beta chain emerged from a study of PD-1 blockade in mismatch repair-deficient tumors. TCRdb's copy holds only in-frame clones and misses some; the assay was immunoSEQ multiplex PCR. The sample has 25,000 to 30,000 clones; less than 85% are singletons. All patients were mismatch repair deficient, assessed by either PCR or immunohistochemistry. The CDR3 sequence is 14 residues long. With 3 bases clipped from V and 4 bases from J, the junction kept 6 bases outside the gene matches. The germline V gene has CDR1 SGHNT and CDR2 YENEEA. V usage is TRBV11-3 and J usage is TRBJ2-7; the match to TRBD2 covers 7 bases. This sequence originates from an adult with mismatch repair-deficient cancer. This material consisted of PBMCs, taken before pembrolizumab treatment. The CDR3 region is CASSFSGTKYEQYF. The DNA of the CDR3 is TGTGCCAGCAGCTTCAGCGGGACCAAATACGAGCAGTACTTC.